This section outlines one T cell receptor beta chain sequence together with its context. What it binds is not known. Nominally healthy donors provided the samples, though records likely missed some immune exposures. V dropped 1 base and J dropped 6; count of bases not matched to a gene: 6. Germline-derived CDR1 and CDR2 are SNHLY and FYNNEI. This CDR3 contains 15 residues. This sample was taken from a study of cytomegalovirus exposure and HLA in healthy donors. Study-wide results and limits: An analysis done earlier found most TCR beta V segments productive about 87% or about 30% of the time. V- and J-gene trimming in TCR beta was tied to a missense DCLRE1C variant by an analysis performed later.

This PCR relied on a set of 60 Vbeta primers and 13 Jbeta primers. Only in-frame clones appear in the TCRdb table, and some are missing; sequencing was by immunoSEQ multiplex PCR. The repertoire holds fewer than 110,000 clones, with 60% to 85% as singletons. The V and J genes are TRBV2 and TRBJ2-1; 7 bases are shared with TRBD2. The sequence was collected from a man aged 45-65 years in good health and CMV-seropositive. Material: PBMCs. CDR3 loop: CASSEGLWGGNEQFF. The DNA of the CDR3 is TGTGCCAGCAGTGAAGGACTCTGGGGGGGCAATGAGCAGTTCTTC. The variable domain in full, with the rest retrieved from reference TRBV2 and TRBJ2-1, is EPEVTQTPSHQVTQMGQEVILRCVPISNHLYFYWYRQILGQKVEFLVSFYNNEISEKSEIFDDQFSVERPDGSNFTLKIRSTKLEDSAMYFCASSEGLWGGNEQFFGPGTRLTVL.